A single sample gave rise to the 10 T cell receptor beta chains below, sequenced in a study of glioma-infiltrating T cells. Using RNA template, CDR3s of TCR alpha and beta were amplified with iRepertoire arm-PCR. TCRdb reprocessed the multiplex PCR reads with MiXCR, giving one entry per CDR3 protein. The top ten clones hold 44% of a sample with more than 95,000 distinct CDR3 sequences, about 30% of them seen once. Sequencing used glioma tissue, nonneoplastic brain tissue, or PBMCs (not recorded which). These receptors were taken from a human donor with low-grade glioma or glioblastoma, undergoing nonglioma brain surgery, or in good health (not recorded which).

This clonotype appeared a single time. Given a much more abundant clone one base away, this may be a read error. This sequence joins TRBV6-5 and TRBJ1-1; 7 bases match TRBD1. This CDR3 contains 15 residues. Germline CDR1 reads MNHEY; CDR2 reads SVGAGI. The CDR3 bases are TGTGACAACCGACCCTATCAGGGGGGGCGCGCTGAAGCTTTCTTT. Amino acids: CDNRPYQGGRAEAFF.

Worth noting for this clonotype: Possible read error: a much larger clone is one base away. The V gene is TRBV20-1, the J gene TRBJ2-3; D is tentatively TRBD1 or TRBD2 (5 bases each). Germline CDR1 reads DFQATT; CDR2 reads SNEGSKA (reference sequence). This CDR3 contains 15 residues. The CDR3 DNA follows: TGCAGTGCGCTTCCCCGGGGCCTAAGCACAGATACGAAGTATTTT. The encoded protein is CSALPRGLSTDTKYF.

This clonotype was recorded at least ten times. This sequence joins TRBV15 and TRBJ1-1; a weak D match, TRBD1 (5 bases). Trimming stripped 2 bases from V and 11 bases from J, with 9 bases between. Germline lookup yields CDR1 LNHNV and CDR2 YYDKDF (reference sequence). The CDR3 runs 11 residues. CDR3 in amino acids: CATSRRQRAFF. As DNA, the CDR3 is TGTGCCACCAGCAGAAGACAGAGGGCTTTCTTT.

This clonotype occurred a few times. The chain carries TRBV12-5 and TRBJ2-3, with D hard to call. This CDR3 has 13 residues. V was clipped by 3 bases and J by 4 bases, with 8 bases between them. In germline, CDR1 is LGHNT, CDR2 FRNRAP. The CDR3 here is CASGFVAADTQYF. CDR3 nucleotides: TGTGCTAGTGGTTTTGTAGCCGCAGATACGCAGTATTTT.

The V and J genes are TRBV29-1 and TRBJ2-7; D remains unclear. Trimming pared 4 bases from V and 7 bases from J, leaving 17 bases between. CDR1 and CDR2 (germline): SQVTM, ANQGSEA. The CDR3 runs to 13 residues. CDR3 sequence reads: CSVGPYTVGEQYF. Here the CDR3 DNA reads TGCAGCGTTGGCCCGTACACGGTGGGGGAGCAGTACTTC.

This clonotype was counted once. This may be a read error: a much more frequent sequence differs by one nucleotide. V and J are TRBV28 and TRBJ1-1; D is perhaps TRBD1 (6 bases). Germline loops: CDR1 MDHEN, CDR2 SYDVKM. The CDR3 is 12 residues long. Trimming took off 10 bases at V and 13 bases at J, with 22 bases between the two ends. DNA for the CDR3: TGTGCCATCTCCCCCGGGGGGACATTAGTTTTCTTT. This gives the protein CAISPGGTLVFF.

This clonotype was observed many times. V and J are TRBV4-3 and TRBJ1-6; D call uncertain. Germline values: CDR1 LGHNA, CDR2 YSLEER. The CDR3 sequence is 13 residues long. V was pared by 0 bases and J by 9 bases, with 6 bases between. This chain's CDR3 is CASSQDRGSPLHF. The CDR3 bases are TGCGCCAGCAGCCAAGATCGCGGTTCACCCCTCCACTTT.

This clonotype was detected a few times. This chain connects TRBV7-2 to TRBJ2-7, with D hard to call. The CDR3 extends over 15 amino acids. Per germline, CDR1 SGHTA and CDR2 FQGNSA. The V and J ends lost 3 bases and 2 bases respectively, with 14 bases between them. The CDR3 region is CASSLGGAGAYEQYF. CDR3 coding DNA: TGTGCCAGCAGCTTGGGCGGTGCCGGTGCCTACGAGCAGTACTTC.

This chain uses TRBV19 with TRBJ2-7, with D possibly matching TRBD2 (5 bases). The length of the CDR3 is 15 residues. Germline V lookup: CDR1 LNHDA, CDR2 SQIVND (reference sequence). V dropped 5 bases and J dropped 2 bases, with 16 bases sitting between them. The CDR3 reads CASSWPGLGTYEQYF. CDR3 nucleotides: TGTGCCAGTAGTTGGCCCGGACTCGGCACCTACGAGCAGTACTTC.

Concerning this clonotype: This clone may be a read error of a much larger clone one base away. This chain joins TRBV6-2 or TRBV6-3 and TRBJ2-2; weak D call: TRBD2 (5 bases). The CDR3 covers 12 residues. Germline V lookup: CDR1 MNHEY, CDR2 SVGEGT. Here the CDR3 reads CASMKDAGELLF. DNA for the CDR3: TGTGCCAGCATGAAGGATGCCGGGGAGCTGCTTTTT.